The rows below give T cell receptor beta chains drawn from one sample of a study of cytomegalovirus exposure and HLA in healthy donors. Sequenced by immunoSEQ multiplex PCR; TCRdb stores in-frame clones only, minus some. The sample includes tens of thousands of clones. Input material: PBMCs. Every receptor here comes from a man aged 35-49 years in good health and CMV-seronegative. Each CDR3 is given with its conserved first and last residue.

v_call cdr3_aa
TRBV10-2 CASSGTGVYNEQFF
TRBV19 CASTKGGKNIQYF
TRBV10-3 CAISESSRRGNQETQYF
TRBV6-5 CASSYSGGWNSPLHF
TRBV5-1 CASSPRQGMNTEAFF
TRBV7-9 CASSLSRDRGSQETQYF
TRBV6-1 CASSELAGRDEQFF
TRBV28 CAHNSGNTEAFF
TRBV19 CASSIGRATDTQYF
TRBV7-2 CASSLGGTGRTGELFF
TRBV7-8 CASSLAEGRGRRNQPQHF
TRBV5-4 CASGIRDRSSPLHF
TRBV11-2 CASSFGPYEQYF
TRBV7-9 CASSLSGSLFSGNTIYF
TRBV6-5 CASTQREGQGGYTF
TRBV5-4 CASSTYREQETQYF
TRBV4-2 CASSQVASGGETQYF
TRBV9 CASSPTGNYGYTF
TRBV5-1 CASSLGTGMNTGELFF
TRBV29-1 CSVVSRGRSYEQYF
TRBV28 CASSFFRVGNNQPQHF
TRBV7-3 CASSPRDRDTQYF
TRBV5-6 CASSLGGTNTGELFF
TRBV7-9 CASSRTENYGYTF
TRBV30 CAWNGQQLAKNIQYF
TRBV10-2 CASSEDRASYEQYF
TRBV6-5 CASSYGGTVQGTQYF
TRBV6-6 CASSSGQGDGNQPQHF
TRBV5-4 CASSSAQGAGEKLFF
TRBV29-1 CSVIFAGRVSDTQYF
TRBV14 CASSQRGGGAQETQYF
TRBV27 CASSSVGTGDYEQYF
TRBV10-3 CAISEGTGVGYTF
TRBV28 CASRDPGYGYTF
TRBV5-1 CASSTDRGSFYGYTF
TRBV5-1 CASSFDTGMGKLFF
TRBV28 CASRGGGTGQPQHF
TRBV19 CASSSITGGRVETQYF
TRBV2 CASGDRPHEQYF
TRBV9 CASSVGTGYMNTEAFF
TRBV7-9 CASSLVSPGSEKLFF
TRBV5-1 CASSKGTSGSSTDTQYF
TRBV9 CASSPPSGDGYTF
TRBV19 CASNHGGANTEAFF
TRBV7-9 CASSLGGQGGYEQYF
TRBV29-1 CSGSGESTDTQYF
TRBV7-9 CASTGSYEQYF
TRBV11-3 CASSTGTGEMGMTEAFF
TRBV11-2 CASSRGTSGVSYNEQFF